The rows below give T cell receptor beta chains drawn from one sample of a study of shared clonotypes between healthy human individuals. This table comes from immunoSEQ multiplex PCR, and its TCRdb copy is limited to in-frame clones, with some not included. Altogether 2 million to 3 million clones are present, over 85% being singletons, with the ten largest covering more than 0.35%. The sample comprised naive CD4+ T cells from PBMCs. These receptor sequences come from a man between 18 and 29 years old in good health. Some clones in this sample may be carry-over from other donors' samples. The CDR3 runs from the conserved cysteine through the conserved F or W. The D gene is left open where the match is weak. Some rows have no size entry. The others give once, few or many, or a class for an expanded clone.

-,14,TRBJ2-7,TRBV5-1,TRBD1,TGCGCCAGCAGCCAGGGGGGACAGGGCTACGAGCAGTACTTC,CASSQGGQGYEQYF
once,15,TRBJ2-3,TRBV5-4,TRBD2,TGTGCCAGCAGCCGCGCGGGAGATGGCGCAGATACGCAGTATTTT,CASSRAGDGADTQYF
-,11,TRBJ2-2,TRBV5-6,-,TGTGCCAGCAGCTTCGCCGGGGAGCTGTTTTTT,CASSFAGELFF
-,12,TRBJ2-7,TRBV28,-,TGTGCCAGCAGATCCGGGATGCACGAGCAGTACTTC,CASRSGMHEQYF
-,14,TRBJ2-1,TRBV9,-,TGTGCCAGCAGCGTAGGTGGCAGTCGCACTGAGCAGTTCTTC,CASSVGGSRTEQFF
-,14,TRBJ2-5,TRBV11-2,-,TGTGCCAGCAGCTTCGGACGGCTCCAAGAGACCCAGTACTTC,CASSFGRLQETQYF
-,15,TRBJ2-2,TRBV7-9,-,TGTGCCAGCAGCTCGGGGGAGACGGACACCGGGGAGCTGTTTTTT,CASSSGETDTGELFF
-,17,TRBJ1-3,TRBV5-6,-,TGTGCCAGCAGCTTGTATGTAGGCTGGAGGGCTGGAAACACCATATATTTT,CASSLYVGWRAGNTIYF
-,22,TRBJ2-1,TRBV28,TRBD1,TGTGCCAGCAGTAATTTGTTTTTAGGGACAGGGTTGTCCCCGGGATTCTACAATGAGCAGTTCTTC,CASSNLFLGTGLSPGFYNEQFF
-,15,TRBJ2-3,TRBV9,-,TGTGCCAGCAGCCCGAGAGAAGGAAGCACAGATACGCAGTATTTT,CASSPREGSTDTQYF
once,15,TRBJ2-1,TRBV28,TRBD2,TGTGCCAGCAGCCTAAGGGCTAGCGGGAGAGTGGAGCAGTTCTTC,CASSLRASGRVEQFF
-,12,TRBJ2-7,TRBV28,-,TGTGCCAGCAGTCCCCGTATATTCGAGCAGTACTTC,CASSPRIFEQYF
-,12,TRBJ2-5,TRBV19,-,TGTGCCAGTAGCACCTCAAGAGAGACCCAGTACTTC,CASSTSRETQYF
-,15,TRBJ1-2,TRBV6-5,TRBD1,TGTGCCAGCAGTAGACAGGGGGCTGCTAACTATGGCTACACCTTC,CASSRQGAANYGYTF
-,17,TRBJ1-1,TRBV28,-,TGTGCCAGCAGTTTTCCAGATCGCGGGGACATGAACACTGAAGCTTTCTTT,CASSFPDRGDMNTEAFF
-,14,TRBJ1-3,TRBV9,-,TGTGCCAGCAGCGTAGGAGAACCTGGAAACACCATATATTTT,CASSVGEPGNTIYF
-,15,TRBJ2-3,TRBV7-3,-,TGTGCCAGCAGCCCCGGGACACCCGGTGGAGATACGCAGTATTTT,CASSPGTPGGDTQYF
-,15,TRBJ2-1,TRBV6-4,-,TGTGCCAGCAGTGACTCGAGTGTAGGGGTCAGCGAGCAGTTCTTC,CASSDSSVGVSEQFF
-,15,TRBJ1-1,TRBV15,-,TGTGCCACCAGCAGAGGGGGGTGGGGGAACACTGAAGCTTTCTTT,CATSRGGWGNTEAFF
-,13,TRBJ2-7,TRBV5-1,-,TGCGCCAGCGGGCGCCTCGGTGGGTACGAGCAGTACTTC,CASGRLGGYEQYF
-,13,TRBJ2-7,TRBV19,-,TGTGCCAGTAGCATCGACAGGACCTACGAGCAGTACTTC,CASSIDRTYEQYF
-,15,TRBJ1-5,TRBV4-2,-,TGTGCCAGCAGCCAAGATCCACCGGAAAATCAGCCCCAGCATTTT,CASSQDPPENQPQHF
-,13,TRBJ2-7,TRBV5-1,TRBD1,TGCGCCAGCAGCTTGGTTACAGGGGACGAGCAGTACTTC,CASSLVTGDEQYF
-,17,TRBJ2-3,TRBV27,-,TGTGCCAGCAGTACTTACCCCGGAGGAGTAAGCACAGATACGCAGTATTTT,CASSTYPGGVSTDTQYF
-,13,TRBJ1-2,TRBV6-5,TRBD1,TGTGCCAGCAGACCCACAGGGGCCTATGGCTACACCTTC,CASRPTGAYGYTF
once,13,TRBJ2-7,TRBV7-3,-,TGTGCCAGCAGCCCCCTAAGCTCCTACGAGCAGTACTTC,CASSPLSSYEQYF
-,17,TRBJ2-1,TRBV4-1,-,TGCGCCAGCAGCCAAGATATAAGTGGAGGAGGTAGCGGTGAGCAGTTCTTC,CASSQDISGGGSGEQFF
-,15,TRBJ2-3,TRBV7-3,TRBD2,TGTGCCAGCAGCTTAACCGCGGGAGCCGCAGATACGCAGTATTTT,CASSLTAGAADTQYF
-,14,TRBJ2-2,TRBV4-1,TRBD2,TGCGCCAGCAGCCAAGGGGACTATCCCGGGGAGCTGTTTTTT,CASSQGDYPGELFF
-,15,TRBJ1-5,TRBV7-6,TRBD1,TGTGCCAGCAGCTTACGGACAGGCCGCAATCAGCCCCAGCATTTT,CASSLRTGRNQPQHF
-,17,TRBJ2-1,TRBV7-9,TRBD2,TGTGCCAGCAGCTTGGGAAGGACTAGCGGGTCCCCGGGTGAGCAGTTCTTC,CASSLGRTSGSPGEQFF
-,18,TRBJ2-3,TRBV4-1,TRBD2,TGCGCCAGCAGCCAAGACAGGGAGGGACTAGGTCCCACAGATACGCAGTATTTT,CASSQDREGLGPTDTQYF
-,12,TRBJ1-5,TRBV29-1,-,TGCAGCGTTGGCAGCAGCAATCAGCCCCAGCATTTT,CSVGSSNQPQHF
-,16,TRBJ2-2,TRBV27,-,TGTGCCAGCAGTTTTAAGCCCGGGGACGCAATCGGGGAGCTGTTTTTT,CASSFKPGDAIGELFF
-,19,TRBJ2-1,TRBV5-1,TRBD2,TGCGCCAGCAGCAGGCGACAAGGGGGCCCGGGACTAGCTCCCCATGAGCAGTTCTTC,CASSRRQGGPGLAPHEQFF
few,12,TRBJ1-5,TRBV6-6,-,TGTGCCAGCAGTGCGGTTAATCAGCCCCAGCATTTT,CASSAVNQPQHF
-,14,TRBJ2-7,TRBV5-1,-,TGCGCCAGCAGCTTGGCCTCAACATCCTACGAGCAGTACTTC,CASSLASTSYEQYF
-,9,TRBJ2-5,TRBV20-1,-,TGCAGTTGGGGTGAGACCCAGTACTTC,CSWGETQYF
-,14,TRBJ1-5,TRBV10-3,-,TGTGCCATCAGGGGGGAGGAGGGTGGACAGCCCCAGCATTTT,CAIRGEEGGQPQHF
once,16,TRBJ2-2,TRBV9,TRBD2,TGTGCCAGCAGCGTATTAGCTAGCGGGACTGCCGGGGAGCTGTTTTTT,CASSVLASGTAGELFF
-,14,TRBJ1-1,TRBV11-2,-,TGTGCCAGCGGCTCACGGAGGACGAACACTGAAGCTTTCTTT,CASGSRRTNTEAFF